This TCR beta chain was sequenced during a study of long-term antiretroviral therapy in people with HIV. The cryopreserved samples used held about 1-10 million PBMC prior to extraction of DNA. Version v3.0 of the immunoSEQ assay was performed at survey level. Here immunoSEQ multiplex PCR was the method, and the copy in TCRdb shows in-frame clones only, minus some. The sample has tens of thousands of clones, around 90% seen once. The receptor was derived from a woman between 18 and 29 years old with HIV. Source: unsorted PBMCs, taken 1.8 years after starting antiretroviral therapy.

The CDR3 loop reads CASSDFPPRRDSSYEQYF. DNA of the CDR3: TGTGCCAGCAGTGACTTTCCCCCCCGCCGGGACAGCTCCTACGAGCAGTACTTC. The J gene is TRBJ2-7, the V gene TRBV28; TRBD1 aligns across 7 bases. Trimming removed 5 bases from V and 0 bases from J; junction bases left unmatched: 16. This CDR3 comprises 18 residues. Looked up from germline, CDR1 is MDHEN and CDR2 is SYDVKM.